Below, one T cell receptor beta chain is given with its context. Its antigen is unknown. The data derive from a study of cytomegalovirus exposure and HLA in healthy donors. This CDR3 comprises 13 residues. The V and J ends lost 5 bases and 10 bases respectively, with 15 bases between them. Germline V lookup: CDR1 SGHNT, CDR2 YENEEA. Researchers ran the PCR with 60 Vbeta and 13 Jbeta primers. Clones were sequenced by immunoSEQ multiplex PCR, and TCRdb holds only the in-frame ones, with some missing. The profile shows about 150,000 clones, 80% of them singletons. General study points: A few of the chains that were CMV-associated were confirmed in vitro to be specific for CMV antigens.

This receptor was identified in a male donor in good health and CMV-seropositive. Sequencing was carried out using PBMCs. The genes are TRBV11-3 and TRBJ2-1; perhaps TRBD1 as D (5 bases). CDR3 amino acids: CASSLTGFGEQFF. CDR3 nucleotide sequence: TGTGCCAGCAGCCTCACAGGATTTGGCGAGCAGTTCTTC. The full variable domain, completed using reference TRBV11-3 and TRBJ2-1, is EAGVVQSPRYKIIEKKQPVAFWCNPISGHNTLYWYLQNLGQGPELLIRYENEEAVDDSQLPKDRFSAERLKGVDSTLKIQPAELGDSAVYLCASSLTGFGEQFFGPGTRLTVL.